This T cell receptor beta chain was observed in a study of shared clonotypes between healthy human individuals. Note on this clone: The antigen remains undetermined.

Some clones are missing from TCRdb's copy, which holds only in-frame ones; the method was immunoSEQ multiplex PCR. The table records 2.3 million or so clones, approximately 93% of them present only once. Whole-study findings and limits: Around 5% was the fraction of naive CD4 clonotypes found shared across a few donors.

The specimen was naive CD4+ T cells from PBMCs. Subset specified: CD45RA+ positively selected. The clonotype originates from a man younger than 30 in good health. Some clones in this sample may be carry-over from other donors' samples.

This CDR3 reads CASSLPPGTNYEQYF. CDR3 nucleotide sequence: TGTGCCAGCAGTCTCCCCCCCGGGACAAACTACGAGCAGTACTTC. The chain recombines TRBV28 with TRBJ2-7; D perhaps matches TRBD1 (6 bases). The germline V gene has CDR1 MDHEN and CDR2 SYDVKM. The length of the CDR3 is 15 residues. The ends were cut back, 5 bases at V and 3 bases at J, with 17 bases in the middle.